The 14 T cell receptor beta chains reported below all come from one sample, sequenced in a study of PD-1 blockade in mismatch repair-deficient tumors. Clones were read by immunoSEQ multiplex PCR, and TCRdb kept only the in-frame ones, dropping some. This table holds approximately 37,000 clones, around 83% found once. Sequencing was performed on peripheral blood, taken about 76 weeks after starting pembrolizumab. The receptors come from an adult with mismatch repair-deficient cancer.

The chain employs TRBV19 and TRBJ2-5, with 11 bases identical to TRBD2. With the DNA end fitting TRBJ2-7 better, the J assignment may be wrong. The CDR3 extends over 13 amino acids. CDR1 is LNHDA and CDR2 is SQIVND in the germline V gene (reference sequence). The CDR3 bases are TGTGCCAGTAGTCTAGCGGGAGGCTACGAGCAGTACTTC. Translated, it gives CASSLAGGYEQYF.

By share, this clone counts as medium-sized. The chain joins TRBV4-3 to TRBJ2-7; TRBD1 matches at 10 bases. Germline V gene lookup returns CDR1 LGHNA and CDR2 YSLEER. The CDR3 extends over 15 amino acids. J gave up 4 bases and V 5 bases, and 8 bases lay outside the gene matches. For the CDR3, the DNA is TGCGCCAGCAGCTATTCCGGGACAGGGGAATACGAGCAGTACTTC. Its protein is CASSYSGTGEYEQYF.

This chain links TRBV2 with TRBJ2-3, with 9 bases that match TRBD2. The V and J ends lost 0 bases and 6 bases, in that order; junction bases with no gene match: 7. The CDR3 consists of 16 residues. Germline values: CDR1 SNHLY, CDR2 FYNNEI. The CDR3 protein is CASSEAAGGPRDTQYF. The CDR3, as DNA: TGTGCCAGCAGTGAAGCGGCGGGAGGGCCGAGGGATACGCAGTATTTT.

This chain links TRBV6-1 with TRBJ2-3; D might be TRBD1 or TRBD2, each matching 5 bases. Trimming left V 7 bases short and J 14 bases short, with 16 bases between. Germline V gives CDR1 MNHNS, CDR2 SASEGT. The CDR3 is 11 residues long. This CDR3 reads CASTRGMVWYF. CDR3 coding DNA: TGTGCCAGCACTCGGGGCATGGTGTGGTATTTT.

This clone was picked up one time. CDR3 coding DNA: TGTGCCAGCAGTTACTTGGGGGGGACTAGCGGGACCCAGTACTTC. It yields the protein CASSYLGGTSGTQYF. The rearrangement links TRBV6-5 to TRBJ2-5; 11 bases map to TRBD2. Unmatched junction bases numbered 5, after V lost 1 base and J lost 7 bases. There are 15 residues in the CDR3. Germline V lookup: CDR1 MNHEY, CDR2 SVGAGI.

V and J are TRBV9 and TRBJ1-1; 11 bases are a match to TRBD1. The CDR3 loop spans 15 amino acids. Germline CDR1 and CDR2: SGDLS and YYNGEE. V dropped 0 bases and J dropped 4; count of bases not matched to a gene: 2. CDR3 coding DNA: TGTGCCAGCAGCGTAGCCGGGACAGGGGGCACTGAAGCTTTCTTT. This gives the protein CASSVAGTGGTEAFF. Full variable domain (outside the CDR3, taken from reference TRBV9 and TRBJ1-1): DSGVTQTPKHLITATGQRVTLRCSPRSGDLSVYWYQQSLDQGLQFLIQYYNGEERAKGNILERFSAQQFPDLHSELNLSSLELGDSALYFCASSVAGTGGTEAFFGQGTRLTVV.

This chain links TRBV23-1 with TRBJ1-5; no firm D call. TRBV23-1 is treated as an ORF (open reading frame) with a function not yet certain. The germline V and J ends were trimmed by 5 bases and 8 bases, with 16 bases remaining between them. This CDR3 spans 14 amino acids. The CDR3 region has the DNA TGCGCCAGCAGTAAGGGAGGCGGTGAAGAGCCCCAGCATTTT. Encoded protein: CASSKGGGEEPQHF.

In this sample, this clone turned up a few times. The chain links TRBV19 to TRBJ2-7; no reliable D call. CDR3 length: 13 amino acids. Per the germline V gene, CDR1 is LNHDA and CDR2 is SQIVND (reference sequence). Deletions cut 3 bases from V and 4 bases from J, with 10 bases between. The CDR3 region is CASSIGWGYEQYF. The CDR3 DNA reads TGTGCCAGTAGTATCGGTTGGGGATACGAGCAGTACTTC.

The chain couples TRBV6-6 to TRBJ2-3, with D possibly matching TRBD2 (6 bases). V was pared by 2 bases and J by 4 bases, with 13 bases between. The CDR3 is made up of 15 amino acids. In germline, CDR1 is MNHNY, CDR2 SVGAGI (reference sequence). Here the CDR3 reads CASSYNPGVSDTQYF. Here the CDR3 DNA reads TGTGCCAGCAGTTACAATCCGGGAGTGTCAGATACGCAGTATTTT.

The genes are TRBV7-9 and TRBJ1-2, with a tentative D call TRBD1 (6 bases). The germline CDR1 and CDR2 sequences are SEHNR and FQNEAQ (reference sequence). V was pared by 5 bases and J by 2 bases, with 15 bases between. This CDR3 contains 15 residues. CDR3 in amino acids: CASSPTDRLNYGYTF. The DNA of the CDR3 is TGTGCCAGCAGCCCGACGGACAGACTAAACTATGGCTACACCTTC.

V is TRBV9 and J is TRBJ2-1, with a tentative D call TRBD1 (7 bases). The CDR3 covers 15 residues. Germline lookup yields CDR1 SGDLS and CDR2 YYNGEE. V lost 1 base and J 8 bases, leaving 16 bases between the germline ends. CDR3 nucleotide sequence: TGTGCCAGCAGCGTACAGGCAGGGGGGTTCCATGAGCAGTTCTTC. It is translated as CASSVQAGGFHEQFF.

The chain employs TRBV4-1 and TRBJ1-5, with D possibly TRBD1 on 5 matching bases. Germline V gene data show CDR1 as MGHRA and CDR2 as YSYEKL. Trimming removed 2 bases at V and 1 base at J, with 9 bases between. The CDR3 extends over 15 amino acids. DNA for the CDR3: TGCGCCAGCAGCCAACAGGGCATCAGCAATCAGCCCCAGCATTTT. It encodes CASSQQGISNQPQHF.

This rearrangement joins TRBV7-9 to TRBJ2-7, with D maybe TRBD2 (6 bases). Germline values: CDR1 SEHNR, CDR2 FQNEAQ (reference sequence). V lost 5 bases to trimming and J lost 1 base, with 15 bases between them. The CDR3 totals 15 residues. The chain's CDR3 is CASSGGVIESYEQYF. The CDR3 DNA is TGTGCCAGCAGCGGCGGGGTAATTGAATCCTACGAGCAGTACTTC.

V and J are TRBV9 and TRBJ2-3, with D unclear. There are 16 residues in the CDR3. CDR1 is SGDLS, CDR2 YYNGEE, per germline. V lost 0 bases, J lost 2 bases, and 13 bases lay in between. CDR3: CASSVVPTTYTDTQYF. DNA of the CDR3: TGTGCCAGCAGCGTAGTACCTACCACATACACAGATACGCAGTATTTT. Based on the CDR3 plus reference TRBV9 and TRBJ2-3, the full variable domain is DSGVTQTPKHLITATGQRVTLRCSPRSGDLSVYWYQQSLDQGLQFLIQYYNGEERAKGNILERFSAQQFPDLHSELNLSSLELGDSALYFCASSVVPTTYTDTQYFGPGTRLTVL.